This TCR beta chain was captured by sequencing in a study of blood T cell repertoires in COVID-19. Study details: COVID-19 samples, acute and convalescent, were from the United States, Italy and Spain.

Allocation to cohorts depended on clinical history reported by the participants. Profiling relied on immunoSEQ multiplex PCR, and the TCRdb table lists in-frame clones only, not all of them. The table records approximately 200,000 clones, 75% to 90% of them present only once. The V and J ends lost 0 bases and 1 base respectively, with 4 bases between them. The V gene's germline CDR1 is SGHRS and CDR2 YFSETQ. This CDR3 is 13 amino acids long. Sequencing used PBMCs or T cells enriched from blood (not recorded which). The rearrangement joins TRBV5-1 to TRBJ1-2, with D unresolved. This sequence was found in a woman aged 25 to 45 who had been exposed to COVID-19. CDR3 residues: CASSLDFNYGYTF. CDR3 nucleotide sequence: TGCGCCAGCAGCTTGGACTTTAACTATGGCTACACCTTC.